This is a list of T cell receptor beta chains from one sample in a study of T-cell reconstitution after alpha-beta-depleted transplantation in children. From the PCR reads, TCRdb called clonotypes with MiXCR, one entry per CDR3 protein. The profile shows roughly 220,000 distinct CDR3 sequences, around 9.2% of them singletons. This specimen was PBMCs, mostly from graft donor cells, taken 360 days after TCRalphabeta/CD19-depleted stem cell transplant. The receptor source for this set is a male patient aged 2 to 9 who had a stem cell transplant for acute myeloid leukemia, so the T cells may come from the graft donor. Both conserved end residues are part of each CDR3. D genes are given only for firm matches. Some rows mark clone size as missing; the rest say once, few, many or name a class of expanded clone.

CDR3aa: CSVRPTLVETQYF; d_gene: .; j_gene: TRBJ2-5; v_gene: TRBV29-1; abundance: many
CDR3aa: CASSLRQGVYNEQFF; d_gene: TRBD1; j_gene: TRBJ2-1; v_gene: TRBV12-3/TRBV12-4; abundance: many
CDR3aa: CASSTWRPGANVLTF; d_gene: .; j_gene: TRBJ2-6; v_gene: TRBV7-2; abundance: many
CDR3aa: CAICLVTISGRKSPEQFF; d_gene: TRBD2; j_gene: TRBJ2-1; v_gene: TRBV2; abundance: .
CDR3aa: CASVHRGPGGGTEAFF; d_gene: TRBD1; j_gene: TRBJ1-1; v_gene: TRBV11-2; abundance: few
CDR3aa: CASSYSRRMNTEAFF; d_gene: .; j_gene: TRBJ1-1; v_gene: TRBV6-5; abundance: many
CDR3aa: CASSYSASGSQTQYF; d_gene: TRBD2; j_gene: TRBJ2-5; v_gene: TRBV6-5; abundance: .
CDR3aa: CASSQVGIEAFF; d_gene: .; j_gene: TRBJ1-1; v_gene: TRBV4-1; abundance: many
CDR3aa: CATSSRTWDEKLFF; d_gene: .; j_gene: TRBJ1-4; v_gene: TRBV15; abundance: few
CDR3aa: CSVVGGGPYNEQFF; d_gene: .; j_gene: TRBJ2-1; v_gene: TRBV29-1; abundance: .
CDR3aa: CAISGAGSSYNSPLHF; d_gene: .; j_gene: TRBJ1-6; v_gene: TRBV10-3; abundance: many
CDR3aa: CAGQRKTSGIFYNEQFF; d_gene: TRBD2; j_gene: TRBJ2-1; v_gene: TRBV7-2; abundance: .
CDR3aa: CASSQSGLAGFQETQYF; d_gene: TRBD2; j_gene: TRBJ2-5; v_gene: TRBV4-2; abundance: many
CDR3aa: CASSLNPRTGNTEAFF; d_gene: .; j_gene: TRBJ1-1; v_gene: TRBV12-3/TRBV12-4; abundance: many
CDR3aa: CASSLAGVGNIQYF; d_gene: TRBD2; j_gene: TRBJ2-4; v_gene: TRBV28; abundance: many
CDR3aa: CASSGVGPGRGAEQYF; d_gene: .; j_gene: TRBJ2-7; v_gene: TRBV12-3/TRBV12-4; abundance: few
CDR3aa: CASSVLGQETQYF; d_gene: .; j_gene: TRBJ2-5; v_gene: TRBV27; abundance: once
CDR3aa: CASSLSGVGNTIYF; d_gene: .; j_gene: TRBJ1-3; v_gene: TRBV12-3/TRBV12-4; abundance: .
CDR3aa: CAIGGLGGTDTQYF; d_gene: .; j_gene: TRBJ2-3; v_gene: TRBV10-3; abundance: many
CDR3aa: CASSLVGARGNTIYF; d_gene: .; j_gene: TRBJ1-3; v_gene: TRBV7-2; abundance: .
CDR3aa: CSVRDARYNEQFF; d_gene: .; j_gene: TRBJ2-1; v_gene: TRBV29-1; abundance: many
CDR3aa: CAISEWEASYNEQFF; d_gene: .; j_gene: TRBJ2-1; v_gene: TRBV10-3; abundance: .
CDR3aa: CASRWDRARTEAFF; d_gene: TRBD1; j_gene: TRBJ1-1; v_gene: TRBV6-1; abundance: few
CDR3aa: CASSQVRANTEAFF; d_gene: .; j_gene: TRBJ1-1; v_gene: TRBV5-1; abundance: many
CDR3aa: CASSLYTGYEQYF; d_gene: .; j_gene: TRBJ2-7; v_gene: TRBV5-5; abundance: few
CDR3aa: CASSNLRGPEQYF; d_gene: .; j_gene: TRBJ2-7; v_gene: TRBV5-1; abundance: .
CDR3aa: CASSYSYMGGAEAFF; d_gene: .; j_gene: TRBJ1-1; v_gene: TRBV6-6; abundance: many
CDR3aa: CASSFAHTDTQYF; d_gene: .; j_gene: TRBJ2-3; v_gene: TRBV7-2; abundance: few
CDR3aa: CASSQGQRWVNEQFF; d_gene: TRBD1; j_gene: TRBJ2-1; v_gene: TRBV5-1; abundance: many
CDR3aa: CSARSPGQSTDTQYF; d_gene: .; j_gene: TRBJ2-3; v_gene: TRBV20-1; abundance: many
CDR3aa: CASSLARERERNEQFF; d_gene: TRBD2; j_gene: TRBJ2-1; v_gene: TRBV7-9; abundance: .
CDR3aa: CASSGTSPLHF; d_gene: .; j_gene: TRBJ1-6; v_gene: TRBV12-3/TRBV12-4; abundance: .
CDR3aa: CASSLGPGIATEAFF; d_gene: .; j_gene: TRBJ1-1; v_gene: TRBV7-9; abundance: .
CDR3aa: CSVPATGGSFQETQYF; d_gene: TRBD1; j_gene: TRBJ2-5; v_gene: TRBV29-1; abundance: many
CDR3aa: CASSLWGSHGYTF; d_gene: .; j_gene: TRBJ1-2; v_gene: TRBV12-3/TRBV12-4; abundance: .
CDR3aa: CASSQGSTGELFF; d_gene: .; j_gene: TRBJ2-2; v_gene: TRBV4-2; abundance: few
CDR3aa: CASSPYPGLAGGPYEQYF; d_gene: TRBD2; j_gene: TRBJ2-7; v_gene: TRBV6-1; abundance: few
CDR3aa: CASSYRGFLTNEQYF; d_gene: .; j_gene: TRBJ2-7; v_gene: TRBV6-2/TRBV6-3; abundance: few
CDR3aa: CASSPHGSGPADTQYF; d_gene: .; j_gene: TRBJ2-3; v_gene: TRBV4-1; abundance: .
CDR3aa: CASSLAGHTPYLNTGELFF; d_gene: .; j_gene: TRBJ2-2; v_gene: TRBV5-1; abundance: .
CDR3aa: CATSRDRHTDTQYF; d_gene: .; j_gene: TRBJ2-3; v_gene: TRBV15; abundance: .
CDR3aa: CASSPSRVAGVETQYF; d_gene: TRBD2; j_gene: TRBJ2-5; v_gene: TRBV9; abundance: few
CDR3aa: CASSFMVSPYEQYF; d_gene: .; j_gene: TRBJ2-7; v_gene: TRBV5-5; abundance: few